This T cell receptor beta chain was documented in a study of metastatic and nonmetastatic thyroid tumors. Study overall: Patients with malignant and benign thyroid disease provided blood and tumor or nodule tissue, whose repertoires were compared.

The germline CDR1 and CDR2 sequences are SSHAT and FNYEAQ (reference sequence). CDR3 size: 17 residues. TCRdb reprocessed the PCR reads using MiXCR. The repertoire holds 13,000 to 15,000 clones, about 23% seen once, with 7.5% to 9% in the top ten. This clone has a handful of counts. A read error is possible here, since a much larger clone lies one base away. Distinct nucleotide sequences in the sample also encode this CDR3. No patient received treatment before thyroid surgery. The specimen was tumor tissue. The source of this sequence is a female donor with papillary thyroid cancer or a benign thyroid nodule (not recorded which). Some clones in this sample may be carry-over from other donors' samples. The rearrangement links TRBV7-7 to TRBJ2-5; 10 nucleotides match TRBD2. The CDR3 here is CASSLALLAGEVETQYF. In nucleotides, the CDR3 is TGTGCTAGCAGCTTAGCACTCCTAGCGGGAGAGGTGGAGACCCAGTACTTC.